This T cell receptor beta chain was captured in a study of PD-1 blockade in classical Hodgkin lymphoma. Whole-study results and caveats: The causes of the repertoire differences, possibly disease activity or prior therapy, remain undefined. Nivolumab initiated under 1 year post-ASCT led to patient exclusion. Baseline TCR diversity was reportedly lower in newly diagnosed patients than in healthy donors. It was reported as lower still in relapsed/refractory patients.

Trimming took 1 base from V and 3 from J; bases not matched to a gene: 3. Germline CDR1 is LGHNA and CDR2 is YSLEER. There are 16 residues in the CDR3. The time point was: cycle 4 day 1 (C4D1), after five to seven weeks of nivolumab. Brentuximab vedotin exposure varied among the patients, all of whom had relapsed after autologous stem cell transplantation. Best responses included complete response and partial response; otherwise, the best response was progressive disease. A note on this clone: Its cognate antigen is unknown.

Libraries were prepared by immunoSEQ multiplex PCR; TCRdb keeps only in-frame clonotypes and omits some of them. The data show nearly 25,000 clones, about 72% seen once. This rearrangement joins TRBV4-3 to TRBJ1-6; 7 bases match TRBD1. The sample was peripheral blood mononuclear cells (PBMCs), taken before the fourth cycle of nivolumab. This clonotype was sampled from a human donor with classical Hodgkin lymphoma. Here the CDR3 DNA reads TGCGCCAGCAGCCAAGTCCAGGGGGTCTATAATTCACCCCTCCACTTT. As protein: CASSQVQGVYNSPLHF.